The clone carrying this TCR beta chain is deemed medium-sized. Antigen unknown. The template, 500 ng total RNA, yielded TCR beta cDNA made with a constant-region primer. ARM-PCR, slightly modified, supplied the TCR beta libraries through three nested multiplex PCR rounds. Running 10 cycles apiece, the first two PCR rounds relied on TRBV1-TRBV30 forward primers together with a C-beta reverse primer. TCRdb recomputed calls from the multiplex PCR reads with MiXCR, one row per CDR3 protein. The sample shows 95,000 to 100,000 distinct CDR3 sequences, approximately 70% of them seen only once. The sample comes from a study of tumor-infiltrating lymphocytes in primary liver carcinoma. Whole-study findings and limits: Pairs comparing tumor with adjacent tissue or blood overlapped less than pairs drawn from tumor regions. Only around 7.5-25% of top clones occurred in all five tumor regions. With p = 0.039, the top-250-clone fraction in tumors significantly exceeded that in blood.

The ends were cut back, 5 bases at V and 9 bases at J, with 14 bases in the middle. The CDR3 has 14 amino acids. The germline V gene encodes CDR1 SGHAT and CDR2 FQDESV (reference sequence). From approximately 20-30 mg of unsorted bulk tissue, DNA and RNA were co-extracted together. The receptor was isolated from a woman aged 55-69 years with primary liver carcinoma and hepatitis B virus infection. V gene TRBV11-1 combines with J gene TRBJ1-6, with D possibly TRBD1 on 5 matching bases. The sequenced material came from liver tumor tissue from sampling region 2. Noted subset: tumor region T2, inferior pole. DNA of the CDR3: TGTGCCAGCAGCCGCAGGGATTCAATTTCACCCCTCCACTTT. Protein product: CASSRRDSISPLHF.